Shown below are 7 T cell receptor beta chains from a single sample sequenced in a study of beta chain features in type 1 diabetes. Reverse transcribing all isolated RNA meant expressed TCRB transcripts were sequenced. Sequencing was performed with immunoSEQ multiplex PCR; in TCRdb, only in-frame clones are kept and a portion is missing. The sample includes hundreds of thousands of clones, roughly 15% of them seen just once. Sequences were obtained from naive CD4+ T cells from blood. The receptors were gathered from a woman in her late teens or twenties in good health.

This clone was observed a few times. The V call is TRBV7-2, the J call TRBJ1-2; TRBD1 matches at 7 bases. The germline V gene encodes CDR1 SGHTA and CDR2 FQGNSA. With 5 bases clipped from V and 7 bases from J, the junction kept 10 bases outside the gene matches. The CDR3 covers 14 residues. The CDR3 DNA reads as TGTGCCAGCAGCCCCCGTGAGGGGGCGGGTGGCTACACCTTC. Its translation is CASSPREGAGGYTF. The variable domain in full, completed from reference TRBV7-2 and TRBJ1-2, reads GAGVSQSPSNKVTEKGKDVELRCDPISGHTALYWYRQSLGQGLEFLIYFQGNSAPDKSGLPSDRFSAERTGGSVSTLTIQRTQQEDSAVYLCASSPREGAGGYTFGSGTRLTVV.

The chain carries TRBV2 and TRBJ2-5; the D is unclear. CDR3 size: 13 residues. Germline V gene lookup returns CDR1 SNHLY and CDR2 FYNNEI. Deletions cut 4 bases from V and 2 bases from J, with 8 bases between. CDR3 loop: CASSAVFQETQYF. DNA for the CDR3: TGTGCCAGCAGTGCCGTATTTCAAGAGACCCAGTACTTC. The full variable domain, its missing parts supplied by reference TRBV2 and TRBJ2-5, is EPEVTQTPSHQVTQMGQEVILRCVPISNHLYFYWYRQILGQKVEFLVSFYNNEISEKSEIFDDQFSVERPDGSNFTLKIRSTKLEDSAMYFCASSAVFQETQYFGPGTRLLVL.

In regard to this clone: Germline is not matched at one junction end, which may reflect a read error. This chain joins TRBV7-7 and TRBJ2-5, with D uncertain. The CDR3 spans 12 residues. Germline values: CDR1 SSHAT, CDR2 FNYEAQ (reference sequence). CDR3 loop: CASSLGSGAQYF. The CDR3 DNA sequence: TGTGCTAGCAGCTTAGGGTCTGGGGCCCAGTACTTC.

The chain employs TRBV4-3 and TRBJ2-1; the D call may be TRBD1 or TRBD2 (5 bases each). V was clipped by 0 bases and J by 15 bases, with 18 bases between them. The CDR3 has 14 residues. CDR1 and CDR2 (germline): LGHNA, YSLEER. The CDR3 region is CASSQDGGPQGRFF. CDR3 coding DNA: TGCGCCAGCAGCCAAGATGGAGGCCCCCAGGGTCGGTTCTTC.

In this sample, this clone turned up a few times. The chain recombines TRBV19 with TRBJ2-6; TRBD2 matches at 8 bases. CDR3 size: 15 residues. Germline lookup yields CDR1 LNHDA and CDR2 SQIVND (reference sequence). V lost 5 bases and J lost 2; bases outside the gene matches: 2. CDR3 sequence: CASSALAAGANVLTF. CDR3 sequence (DNA): TGTGCCAGTAGTGCACTAGCGGCTGGGGCCAACGTCCTGACTTTC. Complete variable domain (other parts from reference TRBV19 and TRBJ2-6): DGGITQSPKYLFRKEGQNVTLSCEQNLNHDAMYWYRQDPGQGLRLIYYSQIVNDFQKGDIAEGYSVSREKKESFPLTVTSAQKNPTAFYLCASSALAAGANVLTFGAGSRLTVL.

This clone occurred a few times. The genes are TRBV18 and TRBJ1-5; weak D call: TRBD1 (5 bases). The germline V gene encodes CDR1 KGHSH and CDR2 LQKENI. The germline V and J ends were trimmed by 2 bases and 7 bases, with 21 bases remaining between them. CDR3 length equals 17 residues. The CDR3 DNA is TGTGCCAGCTCACCAAGTCAGGCGTTCAAAGGGGACCAGCCCCAGCATTTT. Amino acid sequence: CASSPSQAFKGDQPQHF.

The chain is built from TRBV19 and TRBJ1-2; D gene ambiguous. The CDR3 runs 13 residues. The V end was cut by 1 base, the J end by 8 bases, with 11 bases between. Germline values: CDR1 LNHDA, CDR2 SQIVND (reference sequence). CDR3 nucleotides: TGTGCCAGTAGTATAGCCGGAGGCTTCGGCTACACCTTC. Translated: CASSIAGGFGYTF.